The 32 T cell receptor beta chains below come from one sample, sequenced in a study of cytomegalovirus exposure and HLA in healthy donors. The PCR was carried out with 60 Vbeta primers and 13 Jbeta primers. Clones were read by immunoSEQ multiplex PCR, and TCRdb kept only the in-frame ones, dropping some. The sample has 140,000 to 150,000 clones, 70% to 85% seen once. Material: PBMCs. The receptor set was obtained from an older woman in good health and CMV-seropositive.

V gene TRBV6-6 combines with J gene TRBJ2-7, with TRBD2 as a possible D gene (6 bases). Germline-derived CDR1 and CDR2 are MNHNY and SVGAGI (reference sequence). V gave up 7 bases and J gave up 7 bases, with 20 bases separating them. The CDR3 runs to 14 residues. CDR3 residues: CASTRLGGLGEQYF. The DNA of the CDR3 is TGTGCCAGCACCCGACTCGGGGGATTGGGTGAGCAGTACTTC.

The CDR3 loop is CASSPSGRGTDTQYF. The CDR3 nucleotides are TGTGCCAGCAGCCCTAGCGGGAGGGGCACAGATACGCAGTATTTT. J is TRBJ2-3 and V is TRBV14, with 12 bases matching TRBD2. The CDR3 has 15 amino acids. Per the germline V gene, CDR1 is SGHDN and CDR2 is FVKESK. V dropped 4 bases and J dropped 1; count of bases not matched to a gene: 0.

The chain uses TRBV5-4 and TRBJ2-1; the match to TRBD2 covers 7 bases. V dropped 0 bases and J dropped 8; count of bases not matched to a gene: 5. This CDR3 region has 14 residues. Germline assignment: CDR1 SGHNT and CDR2 YYREEE (reference sequence). CDR3 region: CASSLGPGGDEQFF. In DNA, the CDR3 is TGTGCCAGCAGCTTGGGCCCTGGGGGGGATGAGCAGTTCTTC.

The chain couples TRBV11-2 to TRBJ2-2; 7 bases are shared with TRBD1. V lost 4 bases to trimming and J lost 5 bases; unmatched junction nucleotides: 13. The CDR3 is 17 residues long. The germline gives CDR1 SGHAT, CDR2 FQNNGV. The CDR3: CASSSRVSRGWTGELFF. The CDR3 coding sequence is TGTGCCAGCAGCTCCAGGGTTTCCAGGGGGTGGACCGGGGAGCTGTTTTTT.

V is TRBV5-3 and J is TRBJ1-2; D is unclear. TRBV5-3 is an ORF; its function is uncertain. Trimming left V 8 bases short and J 3 bases short, with 14 bases between. This CDR3 has 13 residues. The CDR3 coding sequence is TGTGCCAGTCTGGGCTGGTTAGACTATGGCTACACCTTC. As protein: CASLGWLDYGYTF.

The genes are TRBV27 and TRBJ2-1; no clear D gene. The germline V and J ends were trimmed by 3 bases and 0 bases, with 6 bases remaining between them. The CDR3 totals 14 residues. Germline assignment: CDR1 MNHEY and CDR2 SMNVEV (reference sequence). DNA of the CDR3: TGTGCCAGCAGTTTTGAGAGCTCCTACAATGAGCAGTTCTTC. As protein: CASSFESSYNEQFF.

The chain combines TRBV29-1 with TRBJ2-1; the match to TRBD2 covers 9 bases. Unmatched junction bases numbered 5, after V lost 4 bases and J lost 4 bases. Germline V gene data show CDR1 as SQVTM and CDR2 as ANQGSEA. The length of the CDR3 is 14 residues. The chain's CDR3 is CSVVASGIYNEQFF. CDR3 DNA: TGCAGCGTTGTGGCTAGCGGGATTTACAATGAGCAGTTCTTC.

The chain carries TRBV5-6 and TRBJ2-1; D perhaps matches TRBD1 (5 bases). Germline V gene sequence: CDR1 SGHDT, CDR2 YYEEEE. V lost 1 base and J 3 bases, leaving 14 bases between the germline ends. This CDR3 spans 16 amino acids. Here the CDR3 reads CASSLRTGHFYNEQFF. CDR3 in DNA: TGTGCCAGCAGCTTGCGTACTGGACACTTCTACAATGAGCAGTTCTTC.

V usage is TRBV6-5 and J usage is TRBJ1-1; D is perhaps TRBD1 (6 bases). V was pared by 4 bases and J by 4 bases, with 16 bases between. Germline CDR1 reads MNHEY; CDR2 reads SVGAGI. This CDR3 contains 15 residues. CDR3 nucleotides: TGTGCCAGCAGTTTCTCCATCAGGGGCGGCACTGAAGCTTTCTTT. Its protein product is CASSFSIRGGTEAFF.

The V and J genes are TRBV6-5 and TRBJ2-6; possible D gene TRBD1, 6 bases. Trimming left V 3 bases short and J 2 bases short, with 11 bases between. Germline loops: CDR1 MNHEY, CDR2 SVGAGI. The CDR3 has 16 amino acids. DNA for the CDR3: TGTGCCAGCAGTTATGATACAGGGACTGGGGCCAACGTCCTGACTTTC. Amino acids: CASSYDTGTGANVLTF.

The chain recombines TRBV6-5 with TRBJ2-2, with D perhaps TRBD2 (6 bases). CDR1 is MNHEY and CDR2 is SVGAGI in the germline V gene. There are 15 residues in the CDR3. V dropped 6 bases and J dropped 5 bases, with 16 bases sitting between them. The CDR3 loop reads CASSPFLALTGELFF. The CDR3 DNA reads as TGTGCCAGCAGCCCCTTTCTAGCGTTGACCGGGGAGCTGTTTTTT.

V usage is TRBV4-1 and J usage is TRBJ2-3; D might be TRBD1 (5 bases). There are 16 residues in the CDR3. CDR1 MGHRA and CDR2 YSYEKL come from the germline V gene. V gave up 4 bases and J gave up 1 base, with 15 bases separating them. The CDR3 region is CASSLSWGTRTDTQYF. Here the CDR3 DNA reads TGCGCCAGCAGCCTCTCGTGGGGCACTCGCACAGATACGCAGTATTTT.

This clone has just one count. J is TRBJ1-4 and V is TRBV4-2, with D perhaps matching TRBD1 (5 bases). V was cut by 1 base and J by 2 bases, with 14 bases left in between. CDR3 length: 17 amino acids. Germline-derived CDR1 and CDR2 are LGHNA and YNFKEQ. CDR3 DNA: TGTGCCAGCAGCCAAGTCACGCTCGGGGGTACTAATGAAAAACTGTTTTTT. This encodes CASSQVTLGGTNEKLFF.

The chain employs TRBV2 and TRBJ1-2; weak D call: TRBD1 (6 bases). The CDR3 runs 13 residues. V lost 2 bases and J lost 8, with 12 bases in between. CDR1 and CDR2 (germline): SNHLY, FYNNEI. CDR3 nucleotide sequence: TGTGCCAGCAGTGAATACGGGGGGGCCGGCTACACCTTC. This codes for CASSEYGGAGYTF. Variable domain in full (rest from reference TRBV2 and TRBJ1-2): EPEVTQTPSHQVTQMGQEVILRCVPISNHLYFYWYRQILGQKVEFLVSFYNNEISEKSEIFDDQFSVERPDGSNFTLKIRSTKLEDSAMYFCASSEYGGAGYTFGSGTRLTVV.

The chain employs TRBV28 and TRBJ2-5, with TRBD2 matching over 12 bases. With 5 bases clipped from V and 3 bases from J, the junction kept 13 bases outside the gene matches. Germline assignment: CDR1 MDHEN and CDR2 SYDVKM. The CDR3 length is 18 residues. The CDR3 coding sequence is TGTGCCAGCAGTCCCCAGGGGACTAGCGGGTATCGCAAAGAGACCCAGTACTTC. Translating it yields CASSPQGTSGYRKETQYF.

The chain carries TRBV28 and TRBJ2-4; 8 bases are a match to TRBD1. The V gene's germline CDR1 is MDHEN and CDR2 SYDVKM. The CDR3 length is 16 residues. Trimming cost V 6 bases and J 9 bases; bases outside gene matches: 16. The CDR3 sequence is CASSPQGGVEKAIQYF. The CDR3 bases are TGTGCCAGCAGCCCACAGGGGGGAGTAGAGAAAGCCATTCAGTACTTC.

This chain uses TRBV2 with TRBJ1-1; TRBD1 is a possible D gene (5 bases). The CDR3 contains 13 residues. Trimming removed 8 bases from V and 0 bases from J, with 10 bases in between. Germline lookup yields CDR1 SNHLY and CDR2 FYNNEI. The DNA for the CDR3 is TGTGCCAGCGGGAGGGGCATGAACACTGAAGCTTTCTTT. Amino acids: CASGRGMNTEAFF.

The rearrangement joins TRBV11-3 to TRBJ2-1; 11 positions agree with TRBD2. V dropped 2 bases and J dropped 3; count of bases not matched to a gene: 12. This CDR3 is 19 amino acids long. The germline V gene encodes CDR1 SGHNT and CDR2 YENEEA. The CDR3 loop is CASSLRFSGRANLYNEQFF. CDR3 nucleotide sequence: TGTGCCAGCAGCTTAAGGTTTAGCGGGAGGGCCAACCTCTACAATGAGCAGTTCTTC.

The rearrangement uses TRBV29-1 and TRBJ2-3; the D is unclear. With 2 bases removed from V and 0 bases from J, the gap between germline ends came to 12 bases. Germline CDR1 and CDR2: SQVTM and ANQGSEA. The length of the CDR3 is 15 residues. DNA for the CDR3: TGCAGCGTTGAAAACAGTCTTTCTAGCACAGATACGCAGTATTTT. This encodes CSVENSLSSTDTQYF.

The CDR3 spells CASSQDQGSGRAQYF. The CDR3 region has the DNA TGTGCCAGCAGCCAAGATCAGGGGAGCGGGAGGGCTCAGTACTTC. This chain joins TRBV4-2 and TRBJ2-5; 10 nucleotides line up with TRBD2. Germline loops: CDR1 LGHNA, CDR2 YNFKEQ. Losses at the gene ends were 0 bases for V and 11 bases for J; bases not matched to a gene: 9. The CDR3 covers 15 residues.

The CDR3 spells CAWSQLSGGTNEKLFF. DNA of the CDR3: TGTGCCTGGAGTCAACTCAGCGGGGGAACTAATGAAAAACTGTTTTTT. The V call is TRBV30, the J call TRBJ1-4; a possible D gene is TRBD1 (5 bases). The length of the CDR3 is 16 residues. V was cut by 2 bases and J by 1 base, with 14 bases left in between. Germline values: CDR1 GTSNPN, CDR2 SVGIG (reference sequence).

This sequence joins TRBV7-9 and TRBJ2-1, with TRBD2 matching 10 bases. In germline, CDR1 is SEHNR, CDR2 FQNEAQ (reference sequence). V lost 3 bases and J lost 12; bases outside the gene matches: 2. The CDR3 is 12 amino acids. For the CDR3, the DNA is TGTGCCAGCAGCTTTACTAGCGGGACGCAGTTCTTC. It encodes CASSFTSGTQFF.

The rearrangement joins TRBV11-2 to TRBJ2-2; 10 bases align to TRBD2. Per the germline V gene, CDR1 is SGHAT and CDR2 is FQNNGV. This CDR3 is 16 amino acids long. The J segment lost 6 bases and the V segment lost 1 base, leaving 5 bases of the junction unmatched. The CDR3 DNA reads TGTGCCAGCAGCTTAGGGGGGCTAGCGGGGGCCGGGGAGCTGTTTTTT. Translation: CASSLGGLAGAGELFF.

V usage is TRBV30 and J usage is TRBJ1-5, with unresolved D. Deletions cut 3 bases from V and 5 bases from J, with 14 bases between. The germline V gene encodes CDR1 GTSNPN and CDR2 SVGIG (reference sequence). The CDR3 has 14 residues. This chain's CDR3 is CAWRARTGYQPQHF. In nucleotides, the CDR3 is TGTGCCTGGAGGGCCCGGACGGGGTATCAGCCCCAGCATTTT.

This clone appeared once. A junction end diverges from the germline sequence, so it may reflect a read error. V and J are TRBV30 and TRBJ1-1; D is uncertain. CDR1 is GTSNPN and CDR2 is SVGIG in the germline V gene (reference sequence). The CDR3 length is 12 residues. The CDR3 loop reads CAWSRVWTGAFF. In nucleotides, the CDR3 is TGTGCCTGGAGTCGGGTGTGGACTGGAGCTTTCTTT.

This clone was counted between two and nine times. The rearrangement uses TRBV4-1 and TRBJ1-4, with TRBD1 matching over 10 bases. The junction had 9 bases not matched to a gene; V was cut back by 0 bases and J by 8 bases. The CDR3 contains 17 residues. CDR1 and CDR2 (germline): MGHRA, YSYEKL. CDR3 sequence: CASSQEVGTGAREKLFF. In DNA form, the CDR3 reads TGCGCCAGCAGCCAAGAAGTGGGGACAGGGGCTAGGGAAAAACTGTTTTTT.

V is TRBV27 and J is TRBJ1-6; TRBD1 agrees at 9 bases. The germline V gene encodes CDR1 MNHEY and CDR2 SMNVEV (reference sequence). V lost 6 bases to trimming and J lost 10 bases; unmatched junction nucleotides: 10. The CDR3 has 15 residues. The CDR3 sequence is CASSPRDRESSPLHF. DNA of the CDR3: TGTGCCAGCAGCCCGAGGGACAGGGAATCGTCACCCCTCCACTTT.

The chain has TRBV18 and TRBJ2-1; D gene uncertain. The germline V and J ends were trimmed by 2 bases and 7 bases, with 9 bases remaining between them. Germline CDR1 reads KGHSH; CDR2 reads LQKENI. The CDR3 is 13 residues long. CDR3 residues: CASSPATRNEQFF. DNA for the CDR3: TGTGCCAGCTCACCAGCCACGAGAAATGAGCAGTTCTTC.

This clone showed up just a few times. This chain joins TRBV9 and TRBJ2-5; D is unclear. This CDR3 spans 13 amino acids. The V end lost 0 bases, the J end lost 5 bases, and 8 bases lay between the germline ends. Germline V gene data show CDR1 as SGDLS and CDR2 as YYNGEE. The CDR3 DNA reads TGTGCCAGCAGCGTAGAACTCCGGGAGACCCAGTACTTC. It is translated as CASSVELRETQYF. Full variable domain (outside the CDR3, taken from reference TRBV9 and TRBJ2-5): DSGVTQTPKHLITATGQRVTLRCSPRSGDLSVYWYQQSLDQGLQFLIQYYNGEERAKGNILERFSAQQFPDLHSELNLSSLELGDSALYFCASSVELRETQYFGPGTRLLVL.

With regard to this clone: Germline and junction disagree at one end, which may indicate a read error. The chain combines TRBV7-7 with TRBJ2-1; maybe TRBD1 (6 bases). CDR3 length: 14 residues. Germline V gene lookup returns CDR1 SSHAT and CDR2 FNYEAQ (reference sequence). The CDR3 protein is CASSLEGGRNEQFF. CDR3 coding DNA: TGTGCTAGCAGCTTGGAAGGGGGTCGGAATGAGCAGTTCTTC.

The rearrangement links TRBV21-1 to TRBJ2-7; the D segment call TRBD2 is taken from the table without a DNA check. TRBV21-1 is noted as a pseudogene. The CDR3 contains 15 residues. This CDR3 is CASSILGTRGHEQYF. The CDR3, as DNA: TGTGCCAGCAGCATCCTCGGGACTAGGGGCCACGAGCAGTACTTC.

This clone was observed a handful of times. CDR3 sequence reads: CASSLNSGPPDTQYF. In DNA, the CDR3 is TGTGCCAGCAGTTTGAATAGCGGGCCCCCAGATACGCAGTATTTT. The chain links TRBV28 to TRBJ2-3, with TRBD2 matching over 7 bases. Germline V lookup: CDR1 MDHEN, CDR2 SYDVKM. With V trimmed by 3 bases and J by 4 bases, 7 bases remained unmatched. This CDR3 is built from 15 residues.